The entry below gives a single T cell receptor (beta chain) sequence along with its context. The data derive from a study of blood T cell repertoires in COVID-19. Whole-study context: PBMCs, B-cell-depleted T cells, or T cells provided the cDNA or gDNA that made up the material.

Those who participated ranged in age from roughly 18 to 90 years and resided in 20 to 30 US areas. In the original workflow: Quantification of nucleated cells was approximated via reference gene primer amplification. The table came from immunoSEQ multiplex PCR; TCRdb's copy has only in-frame clones and leaves some out. V and J calls and clone size follow that table, whereas D and trimming were derived from the DNA. The sample has a few hundred thousand clones; around 84% are singletons. Trimming stripped 5 bases from V and 4 bases from J, with 8 bases between. The CDR3 is 12 amino acids. This sequence was found in a woman in her forties who had recovered from COVID-19. V gene TRBV12-3 or TRBV12-4 combines with J gene TRBJ1-2; D gene ambiguous. Sequenced material: PBMCs or T cells enriched from blood (not recorded which). The CDR3 protein is CASSTESYGYTF. As DNA, the CDR3 is TGTGCCAGCAGTACAGAGAGCTATGGCTACACCTTC.